A single sample is the source of the 17 T cell receptor beta chains below, sequenced in a study of T cell responses to AZD1222 COVID-19 vaccine (dated by TCRdb to the early 2020s). Library preparation used the immunoSEQ multiplex PCR assay. In TCRdb, the immuneACCESS table is reduced to in-frame sequences with V and J assigned. These tables do not hold every clone; where another copy was compared, an unresolved V gene accounts for under half, and the others remain unexplained. This sample is represented by roughly 120,000 clones; roughly nine tenths of them were singletons. In total, the top ten clones hold approximately 4.2% of the sample. What the time point label conveys for this sample: baseline before first vaccination. The sequences come from peripheral blood, collected on day 0 of AZD1222 vaccination. The receptors derive from an adult in good health.

J is TRBJ1-1 and V is TRBV7-9, with unresolved D. With 5 bases removed from V and 8 bases from J, the gap between germline ends came to 15 bases. The germline V gene has CDR1 SEHNR and CDR2 FQNEAQ (reference sequence). CDR3 length: 13 amino acids. CDR3 sequence reads: CASSAVWWEEAFF. In nucleotides, the CDR3 is TGTGCCAGCAGCGCCGTTTGGTGGGAAGAAGCTTTCTTT.

The rearrangement uses TRBV7-2 and TRBJ2-7, with 8 bases matching TRBD2. The CDR3 is 15 amino acids. Germline V lookup: CDR1 SGHTA, CDR2 FQGNSA. Trimming cost V 3 bases and J 7 bases; bases outside gene matches: 11. CDR3 protein: CASSFSAGVAGEQYF. DNA of the CDR3: TGTGCCAGCAGCTTCTCAGCGGGAGTGGCAGGGGAGCAGTACTTC.

V and J are TRBV16 and TRBJ1-2; 9 positions agree with TRBD1. Unmatched junction bases numbered 7, after V lost 4 bases and J lost 7 bases. From germline, CDR1 is KGHSY and CDR2 FQNENV. CDR3 length equals 14 residues. CDR3 residues: CASSPTGDRAGYTF. CDR3 nucleotides: TGTGCCAGCAGCCCAACGGGGGACAGGGCTGGCTACACCTTC. The full variable domain, with the rest looked up from reference TRBV16 and TRBJ1-2, is GEEVAQTPKHLVRGEGQKAKLYCAPIKGHSYVFWYQQVLKNEFKFLISFQNENVFDETGMPKERFSAKCLPNSPCSLEIQATKLEDSAVYFCASSPTGDRAGYTFGSGTRLTVV.

J is TRBJ1-5 and V is TRBV5-1; tentatively, D is TRBD1 (6 bases). Germline V gene data show CDR1 as SGHRS and CDR2 as YFSETQ. V was clipped by 0 bases and J by 5 bases, with 12 bases between them. The CDR3 length is 15 residues. The DNA for the CDR3 is TGCGCCAGCAGCTTGGGGGGGGGCGGTTATCAGCCCCAGCATTTT. Translated: CASSLGGGGYQPQHF.

This clone was observed a handful of times. The chain has TRBV7-8 and TRBJ2-7, with 8 nucleotides matching TRBD2. The trim removed 6 bases at V and 6 bases at J, leaving 10 bases unmatched. The CDR3 has 14 residues. Germline CDR1 and CDR2: SGHVS and FQNEAQ. In nucleotides, the CDR3 is TGTGCCAGCAGATCCCGCGGGAGGTGGAGCGAGCAGTACTTC. Its protein is CASRSRGRWSEQYF. Complete variable domain (other parts from reference TRBV7-8 and TRBJ2-7): GAGVSQSPRYKVAKRGQDVALRCDPISGHVSLFWYQQALGQGPEFLTYFQNEAQLDKSGLPSDRFFAERPEGSVSTLKIQRTQQEDSAVYLCASRSRGRWSEQYFGPGTRLTVT.

CDR3 sequence reads: CASSLIQMNTEAFF. The CDR3 nucleotides read TGTGCCAGCAGCTTAATACAGATGAACACTGAAGCTTTCTTT. The chain couples TRBV11-1 to TRBJ1-1; D is uncertain. The CDR3 sequence is 14 residues long. V lost 2 bases, J lost 0 bases, and 7 bases lay in between. CDR1 SGHAT and CDR2 FQDESV come from the germline V gene (reference sequence).

The chain uses TRBV24-1 and TRBJ2-1, with D maybe TRBD2 (6 bases). The CDR3 length is 16 residues. Germline V gene sequence: CDR1 KGHDR, CDR2 SFDVKD. Trimming removed 2 bases at V and 0 bases at J, with 10 bases between. The CDR3: CATSDSLARSYNEQFF. CDR3 bases: TGTGCCACCAGTGATTCTCTAGCGCGCTCCTACAATGAGCAGTTCTTC.

The chain links TRBV27 to TRBJ1-1, with no clear D. CDR3 length equals 12 residues. Looked up from germline, CDR1 is MNHEY and CDR2 is SMNVEV (reference sequence). Trimming cost V 6 bases and J 3 bases, with 8 bases left between them. Written as DNA, the CDR3 is TGTGCCAGCAGATACCAAGACACTGAAGCTTTCTTT. Amino acids: CASRYQDTEAFF.

The V gene is TRBV30, the J gene TRBJ1-2, with TRBD1 matching 8 bases. Per germline, CDR1 GTSNPN and CDR2 SVGIG (reference sequence). V gave up 5 bases and J gave up 6 bases; unmatched junction bases: 8. This CDR3 has 13 residues. The chain's CDR3 is CAWAQGEKNGYTF. The CDR3, as DNA: TGTGCCTGGGCACAGGGGGAGAAGAATGGCTACACCTTC.

The V call is TRBV5-4, the J call TRBJ1-1; TRBD1 matches 10 bases. The ends lost 4 bases at V and 4 bases at J; junction bases unmatched: 1. The germline CDR1 and CDR2 sequences are SGHNT and YYREEE (reference sequence). This CDR3 region has 13 residues. The CDR3 is CASSRTGGTEAFF. In nucleotides, the CDR3 is TGTGCCAGCAGCCGGACAGGGGGCACTGAAGCTTTCTTT.

This clone was found once. The rearrangement links TRBV2 to TRBJ1-6; the D gene is possibly TRBD1 (5 bases). Trimming left V 7 bases short and J 4 bases short, with 14 bases between. Germline V gives CDR1 SNHLY, CDR2 FYNNEI. This CDR3 spans 15 amino acids. As DNA, the CDR3 is TGTGCCAGCATCGAGGTTAGGGGATATAATTCACCCCTCCACTTT. Protein product: CASIEVRGYNSPLHF.

This sequence joins TRBV4-1 and TRBJ2-7, with D possibly matching TRBD2 (6 bases). V lost 1 base and J 6 bases, leaving 16 bases between the germline ends. The length of the CDR3 is 15 residues. Germline-derived CDR1 and CDR2 are MGHRA and YSYEKL. The CDR3 is CASSQVSGGKGEQYF. CDR3 DNA sequence: TGCGCCAGCAGCCAAGTGAGTGGGGGGAAGGGCGAGCAGTACTTC.

This clone was seen more than once but under ten times. DNA for the CDR3: TGTGCCAGCACATGGGGCGGGTTCTCAAACACCGGGGAGCTGTTTTTT. It encodes CASTWGGFSNTGELFF. The chain couples TRBV11-2 to TRBJ2-2; either TRBD1 or TRBD2 may fit D (5 bases each). Germline CDR1 reads SGHAT; CDR2 reads FQNNGV. Deletions cut 7 bases from V and 2 bases from J, with 17 bases between. The CDR3 sequence is 16 residues long.

The V gene is TRBV5-4, the J gene TRBJ1-5; no clear D gene. Deletions cut 2 bases from V and 5 bases from J, with 11 bases between. Per germline, CDR1 SGHNT and CDR2 YYREEE (reference sequence). This CDR3 has 14 residues. Here the CDR3 reads CASSFGAGDQPQHF. The CDR3 nucleotides read TGTGCCAGCAGCTTTGGTGCCGGGGATCAGCCCCAGCATTTT.

This rearrangement joins TRBV29-1 to TRBJ2-1, with 8 positions matching TRBD2. Germline CDR1 SQVTM, CDR2 ANQGSEA. Germline trimming cut 7 bases from V and 8 bases from J; bases unmatched to any gene: 7. This CDR3 is built from 12 residues. The CDR3 spells CSARGAGDEQFF. CDR3 sequence (DNA): TGCAGCGCCCGGGGAGCGGGAGATGAGCAGTTCTTC.

This clone has just one count. The V call is TRBV9, the J call TRBJ2-7; D tentatively reads TRBD1 or TRBD2 (5 bases each). CDR1 and CDR2 from the germline V gene are SGDLS and YYNGEE. The V end lost 0 bases, the J end lost 2 bases, and 15 bases lay between the germline ends. CDR3 size: 16 residues. CDR3 in amino acids: CASSVDPGTHTYEQYF. In DNA, the CDR3 is TGTGCCAGCAGCGTAGATCCGGGGACGCACACCTACGAGCAGTACTTC.

The rearrangement links TRBV30 to TRBJ1-2; weak D call: TRBD1 (5 bases). The germline CDR1 and CDR2 sequences are GTSNPN and SVGIG (reference sequence). The CDR3 length is 13 residues. Trimming pared 1 base from V and 5 bases from J, leaving 11 bases between. The CDR3 sequence is CAWSAKEGYGYTF. The CDR3 DNA sequence: TGTGCCTGGAGTGCGAAAGAGGGGTATGGCTACACCTTC.